This record looks at one T cell receptor (beta chain) sequence and its context. These data come from a study of control samples from healthy donors and cancer patients. This CDR3 has 16 amino acids. Germline-derived CDR1 and CDR2 are SGHTA and FQGNSA. Trimming removed 1 base at V and 1 base at J, with 11 bases between. Some clones are missing from TCRdb's copy, which holds only in-frame ones; the method was immunoSEQ multiplex PCR. The top ten clones hold over 1.5% of a sample with approximately 150,000 clones, around nine tenths of them seen once. V and J are TRBV7-2 and TRBJ1-3; D not certain. The sequence was collected from a man younger than 35 in good health. The specimen was blood. In nucleotides, the CDR3 is TGTGCCAGCAGCTTAGGACGGCCCGAGTCTGGAAACACCATATATTTT. This gives the protein CASSLGRPESGNTIYF.